The rows below give T cell receptor beta chains drawn from one sample of a study of blood T cell repertoires in COVID-19. The protocol was immunoSEQ multiplex PCR, while the TCRdb copy is restricted to in-frame clones and leaves out a portion. The sample carries about 230,000 clones, roughly 83% recorded once. What was sequenced was peripheral blood. The receptor set was obtained from a woman between 65 and 79 years old with active or convalescent COVID-19. The CDR3 runs from the conserved cysteine through the conserved F or W. A D gene is named only where the DNA matches it firmly. For some rows the clone size is stated as once, few or many, or as a class when expanded; others skip it.

abundance: NA; v_gene: TRBV19; j_gene: TRBJ2-5; len: 16; d_gene: NA; CDR3nt: TGTGCCAGTAGTATTTTAGGGTCTGGACTCCAAGAGACCCAGTACTTC; CDR3aa: CASSILGSGLQETQYF
abundance: once; v_gene: TRBV21-1; j_gene: TRBJ1-5; len: 17; d_gene: NA; CDR3nt: TGTGCCAGCAGCAAATCGGGCCACAGGGGGGCCTATCAGCCCCAGCATTTT; CDR3aa: CASSKSGHRGAYQPQHF
abundance: NA; v_gene: TRBV28; j_gene: TRBJ1-1; len: 15; d_gene: TRBD1; CDR3nt: TGTGCCAGCACCCCACCGGGACAGCCGAACACTGAAGCTTTCTTT; CDR3aa: CASTPPGQPNTEAFF
abundance: NA; v_gene: TRBV7-2; j_gene: TRBJ2-7; len: 15; d_gene: NA; CDR3nt: TGTGCCAGCAGCTTAGGGGCGGGACAGATCTACGAGCAGTACTTC; CDR3aa: CASSLGAGQIYEQYF
abundance: NA; v_gene: TRBV29-1; j_gene: TRBJ2-1; len: 13; d_gene: NA; CDR3nt: TGCAGCGTTGAAGCCCGAACAGATATCGAGCAGTTCTTC; CDR3aa: CSVEARTDIEQFF
abundance: few; v_gene: TRBV7-9; j_gene: TRBJ1-1; len: 14; d_gene: NA; CDR3nt: TGTGCCAGCAGCGCAGGGGTTCATAACACTGAAGCTTTCTTT; CDR3aa: CASSAGVHNTEAFF
abundance: NA; v_gene: TRBV2; j_gene: TRBJ2-1; len: 15; d_gene: TRBD1; CDR3nt: TGTGCCAGCAGTGAAATGGGACAGGGGACCGGTGAGCAGTTCTTC; CDR3aa: CASSEMGQGTGEQFF
abundance: NA; v_gene: TRBV6-5; j_gene: TRBJ1-6; len: 14; d_gene: TRBD1; CDR3nt: TGTGCCAGCAGCCTCGACAGGGCGGATTCACCCCTCCACTTT; CDR3aa: CASSLDRADSPLHF
abundance: NA; v_gene: TRBV11-2; j_gene: TRBJ1-5; len: 15; d_gene: NA; CDR3nt: TGTGCCAGCAGCCACCGGACAGATCTGAGACAGCCCCAGCATTTT; CDR3aa: CASSHRTDLRQPQHF
abundance: NA; v_gene: TRBV19; j_gene: TRBJ2-5; len: 14; d_gene: TRBD1; CDR3nt: TGTGCCAGTAGCAACAGGGGCGTTTGGGAGACCCAGTACTTC; CDR3aa: CASSNRGVWETQYF
abundance: few; v_gene: TRBV2; j_gene: TRBJ1-6; len: 14; d_gene: TRBD1; CDR3nt: TGTGCCAGCAGCCGACAGGGACAGAATTCACCCCTCCACTTT; CDR3aa: CASSRQGQNSPLHF
abundance: few; v_gene: TRBV24-1; j_gene: TRBJ1-5; len: 14; d_gene: NA; CDR3nt: TGTGCCACCAGCGACTCAAGTAGCAATCAGCCCCAGCATTTT; CDR3aa: CATSDSSSNQPQHF
abundance: NA; v_gene: TRBV7-3; j_gene: TRBJ2-3; len: 14; d_gene: TRBD2; CDR3nt: TGTGCCAGCAGCTCCGGACTAGGTGAAGATACGCAGTATTTT; CDR3aa: CASSSGLGEDTQYF
abundance: NA; v_gene: TRBV3-1/TRBV3-2; j_gene: TRBJ2-7; len: 17; d_gene: TRBD1; CDR3nt: TGTGCCAGCAGCCTCCCCCCGACAGGGAGCGGTCGGTACGAGCAGTACTTC; CDR3aa: CASSLPPTGSGRYEQYF
abundance: NA; v_gene: TRBV5-6; j_gene: TRBJ1-1; len: 14; d_gene: NA; CDR3nt: TGTGCCAGCAGGAAACCCGGACAGTCAAGGGAAGCTTTCTTT; CDR3aa: CASRKPGQSREAFF
abundance: NA; v_gene: TRBV12-3/TRBV12-4; j_gene: TRBJ1-1; len: 13; d_gene: NA; CDR3nt: TGTGCCAGCAGTTTTGTCGGTGGCACTGAAGCTTTCTTT; CDR3aa: CASSFVGGTEAFF
abundance: NA; v_gene: TRBV5-5; j_gene: TRBJ2-7; len: 15; d_gene: TRBD1; CDR3nt: TGTGCCAGCAGCGAACCCGGGACAGGGATCTACGAGCAGTACTTC; CDR3aa: CASSEPGTGIYEQYF
abundance: NA; v_gene: TRBV3-1/TRBV3-2; j_gene: TRBJ2-2; len: 17; d_gene: TRBD2; CDR3nt: TGTGCCAGCAGCCAAGATTCGAACGGGGGGGCGACCGGGGAGCTGTTTTTT; CDR3aa: CASSQDSNGGATGELFF
abundance: NA; v_gene: TRBV7-6; j_gene: TRBJ2-5; len: 13; d_gene: NA; CDR3nt: TGTGCCAGCAGCCCGGTGTACCAAGAGACCCAGTACTTC; CDR3aa: CASSPVYQETQYF
abundance: NA; v_gene: TRBV7-9; j_gene: TRBJ1-2; len: 14; d_gene: NA; CDR3nt: TGTGCCAGCAGCTTAGACCCAGCTAACTATGGCTACACCTTC; CDR3aa: CASSLDPANYGYTF
abundance: NA; v_gene: TRBV7-9; j_gene: TRBJ1-4; len: 14; d_gene: TRBD1; CDR3nt: TGTGCCAGCAGCCGGACAGGGGCTAATGAAAAACTGTTTTTT; CDR3aa: CASSRTGANEKLFF
abundance: NA; v_gene: TRBV12-5; j_gene: TRBJ2-7; len: 15; d_gene: NA; CDR3nt: TGTGCTAGTGGTTTGACCAGACAAATTTCCTACGAGCAGTACTTC; CDR3aa: CASGLTRQISYEQYF
abundance: NA; v_gene: TRBV7-3; j_gene: TRBJ2-2; len: 14; d_gene: TRBD1; CDR3nt: TGTGCCAGCAGCTTCGCACAGGGGGCCGGGGAGCTGTTTTTT; CDR3aa: CASSFAQGAGELFF
abundance: NA; v_gene: TRBV5-1; j_gene: TRBJ1-6; len: 15; d_gene: NA; CDR3nt: TGCGCCAGCAGCTACCTCACAGGGATGGAGGCACCCCTCCACTTT; CDR3aa: CASSYLTGMEAPLHF